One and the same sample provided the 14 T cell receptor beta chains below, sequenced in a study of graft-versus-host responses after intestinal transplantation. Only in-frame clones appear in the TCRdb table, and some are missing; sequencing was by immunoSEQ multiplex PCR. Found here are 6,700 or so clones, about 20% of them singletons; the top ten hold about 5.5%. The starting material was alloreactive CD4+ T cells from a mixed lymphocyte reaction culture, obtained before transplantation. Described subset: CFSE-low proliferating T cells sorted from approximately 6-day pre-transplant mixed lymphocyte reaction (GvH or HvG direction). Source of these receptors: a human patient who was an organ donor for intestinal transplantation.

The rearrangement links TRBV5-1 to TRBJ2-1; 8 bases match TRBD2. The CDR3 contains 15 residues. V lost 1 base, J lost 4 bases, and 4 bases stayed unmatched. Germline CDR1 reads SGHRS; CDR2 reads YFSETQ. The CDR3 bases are TGCGCCAGCAGCTTGTCACTAGCGGCTTACAATGAGCAGTTCTTC. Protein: CASSLSLAAYNEQFF. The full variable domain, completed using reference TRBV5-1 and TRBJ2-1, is KAGVTQTPRYLIKTRGQQVTLSCSPISGHRSVSWYQQTPGQGLQFLFEYFSETQRNKGNFPGRFSGRQFSNSRSEMNVSTLELGDSALYLCASSLSLAAYNEQFFGPGTRLTVL.

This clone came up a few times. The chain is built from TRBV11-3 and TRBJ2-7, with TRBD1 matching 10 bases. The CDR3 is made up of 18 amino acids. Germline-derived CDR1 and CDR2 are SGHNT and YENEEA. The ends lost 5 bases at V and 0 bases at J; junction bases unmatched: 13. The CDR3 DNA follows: TGTGCCAGCAGCACGTCCGGGACAGGGGAGTGGGCCTCCTACGAGCAGTACTTC. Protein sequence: CASSTSGTGEWASYEQYF. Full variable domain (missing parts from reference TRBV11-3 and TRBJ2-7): EAGVVQSPRYKIIEKKQPVAFWCNPISGHNTLYWYLQNLGQGPELLIRYENEEAVDDSQLPKDRFSAERLKGVDSTLKIQPAELGDSAVYLCASSTSGTGEWASYEQYFGPGTRLTVT.

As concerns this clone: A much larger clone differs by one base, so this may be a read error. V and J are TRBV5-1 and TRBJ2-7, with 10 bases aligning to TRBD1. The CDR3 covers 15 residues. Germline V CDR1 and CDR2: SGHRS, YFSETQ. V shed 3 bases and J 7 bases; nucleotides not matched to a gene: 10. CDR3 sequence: CASSYLTGGAGEQYF. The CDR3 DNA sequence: TGCGCCAGCAGCTACCTGACAGGGGGCGCGGGGGAGCAGTACTTC.

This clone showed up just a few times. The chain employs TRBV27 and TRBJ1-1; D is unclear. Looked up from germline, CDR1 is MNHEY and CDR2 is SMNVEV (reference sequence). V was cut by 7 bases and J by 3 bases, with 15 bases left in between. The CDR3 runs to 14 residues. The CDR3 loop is CASILRCTDTEAFF. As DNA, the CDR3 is TGTGCCAGCATTTTGAGGTGTACTGACACTGAAGCTTTCTTT.

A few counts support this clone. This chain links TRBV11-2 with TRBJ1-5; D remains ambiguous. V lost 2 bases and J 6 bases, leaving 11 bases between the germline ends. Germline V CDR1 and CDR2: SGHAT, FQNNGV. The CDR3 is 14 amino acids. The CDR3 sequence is CASSLLGPGQPQHF. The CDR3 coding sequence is TGTGCCAGCAGCTTATTAGGACCTGGTCAGCCCCAGCATTTT.

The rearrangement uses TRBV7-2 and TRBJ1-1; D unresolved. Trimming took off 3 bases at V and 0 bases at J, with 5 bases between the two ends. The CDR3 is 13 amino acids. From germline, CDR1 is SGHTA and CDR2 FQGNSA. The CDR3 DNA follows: TGTGCCAGCAGCTTTACATTGAACACTGAAGCTTTCTTT. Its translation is CASSFTLNTEAFF. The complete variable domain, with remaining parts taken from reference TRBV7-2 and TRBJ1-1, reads GAGVSQSPSNKVTEKGKDVELRCDPISGHTALYWYRQSLGQGLEFLIYFQGNSAPDKSGLPSDRFSAERTGGSVSTLTIQRTQQEDSAVYLCASSFTLNTEAFFGQGTRLTVV.

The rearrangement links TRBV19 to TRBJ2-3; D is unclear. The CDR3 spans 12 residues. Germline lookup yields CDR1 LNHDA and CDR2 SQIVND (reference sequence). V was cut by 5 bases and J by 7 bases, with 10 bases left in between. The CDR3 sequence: CASSEGLYTQYF. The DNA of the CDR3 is TGTGCCAGTAGTGAAGGGTTGTATACGCAGTATTTT.

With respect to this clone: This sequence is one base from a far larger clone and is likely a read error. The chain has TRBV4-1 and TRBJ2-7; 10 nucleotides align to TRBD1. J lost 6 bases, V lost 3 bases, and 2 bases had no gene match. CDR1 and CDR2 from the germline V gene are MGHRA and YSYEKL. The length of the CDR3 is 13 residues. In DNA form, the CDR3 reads TGCGCCAGCAGCCATGACAGGGGGCGCGAGCAGTACTTC. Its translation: CASSHDRGREQYF.

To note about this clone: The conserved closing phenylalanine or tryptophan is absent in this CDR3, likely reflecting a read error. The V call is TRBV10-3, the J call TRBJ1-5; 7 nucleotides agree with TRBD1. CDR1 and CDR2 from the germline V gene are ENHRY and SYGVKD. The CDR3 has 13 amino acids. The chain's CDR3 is CAVRAEEGAPQHL. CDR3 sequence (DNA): TGTGCCGTCAGGGCCGAGGAGGGGGCGCCCCAGCATCTT.

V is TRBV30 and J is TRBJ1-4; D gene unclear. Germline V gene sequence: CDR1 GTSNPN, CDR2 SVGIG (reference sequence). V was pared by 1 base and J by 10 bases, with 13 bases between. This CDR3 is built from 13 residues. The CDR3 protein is CAWSAGWHAKLFF. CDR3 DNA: TGTGCCTGGAGTGCTGGTTGGCATGCAAAACTGTTTTTT.

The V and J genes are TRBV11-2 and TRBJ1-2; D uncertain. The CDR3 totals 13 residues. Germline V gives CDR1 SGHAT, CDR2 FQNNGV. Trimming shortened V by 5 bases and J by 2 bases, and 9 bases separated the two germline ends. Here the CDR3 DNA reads TGTGCCAGCAGCCCATCCTCCAACTATGGCTACACCTTC. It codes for CASSPSSNYGYTF.

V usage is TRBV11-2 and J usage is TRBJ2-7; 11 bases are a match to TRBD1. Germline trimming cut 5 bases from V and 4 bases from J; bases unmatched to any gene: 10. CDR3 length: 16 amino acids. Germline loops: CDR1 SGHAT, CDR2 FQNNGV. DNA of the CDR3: TGTGCCAGCAGCCCAAGGACAGGGGGCGTATGGTACGAGCAGTACTTC. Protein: CASSPRTGGVWYEQYF.

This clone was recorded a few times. As DNA, the CDR3 is TGTGCCAGCAGCTTAGGAGGAGGCGGACCCCAAGAGACCCAGTACTTC. Its translation: CASSLGGGGPQETQYF. The chain joins TRBV7-2 to TRBJ2-5; D might be TRBD2 (5 bases). This CDR3 spans 16 amino acids. Trimming stripped 1 base from V and 1 base from J, with 13 bases between. Germline lookup yields CDR1 SGHTA and CDR2 FQGNSA. Complete variable domain (other parts from reference TRBV7-2 and TRBJ2-5): GAGVSQSPSNKVTEKGKDVELRCDPISGHTALYWYRQSLGQGLEFLIYFQGNSAPDKSGLPSDRFSAERTGGSVSTLTIQRTQQEDSAVYLCASSLGGGGPQETQYFGPGTRLLVL.

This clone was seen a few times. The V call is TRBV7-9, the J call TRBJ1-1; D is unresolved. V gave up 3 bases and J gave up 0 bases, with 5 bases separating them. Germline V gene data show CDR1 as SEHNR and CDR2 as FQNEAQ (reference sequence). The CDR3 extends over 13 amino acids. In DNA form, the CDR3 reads TGTGCCAGCAGCTTCTCTGTGAACACTGAAGCTTTCTTT. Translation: CASSFSVNTEAFF.